The present T cell receptor (beta chain) was sequenced within a study of blood T cells in healthy people across ages. Notes on the study in general: Because donor CMV status was unknown, expanded clonotype changes were possibly confounded. Higher diversity and more naive CD4+ cells were features of long-lived donors, compared to aged donors.

CDR1 and CDR2 (germline): DFQATT, SNEGSKA (reference sequence). The CDR3 totals 16 residues. Between the trimmed V and J ends, which lost 0 bases and 0 bases, there was a span of 13 bases. This clonotype was counted at least ten times. Its specificity is not known. A second about 6 to 12 cycle PCR used barcoded and J-beta primers. Every sample returned 2.5 million or more CDR3-containing paired-end reads. TCRdb recomputed calls from the 5' RACE reads with MiXCR, one row per CDR3 protein. The table records 850,000 or so distinct CDR3 sequences, 25% to 35% of them present only once. The authors extracted at least 6 micrograms of total RNA per sample.

The sequencing sample was made of blood. The V call is TRBV20-1, the J call TRBJ2-3; possibly TRBD2 for D (5 bases). The receptor's source is a woman of 80 years or more in good health. CDR3 bases: TGCAGTGCTAGAGATACTCCGAGGGAAAGCACAGATACGCAGTATTTT. Protein product: CSARDTPRESTDTQYF.